This note documents a single T cell receptor beta chain sequence. The antigen remains unidentified. Brentuximab vedotin exposure varied among the patients, all of whom had relapsed after autologous stem cell transplantation. Best responses were complete response, partial response or progressive disease. The data were produced by immunoSEQ multiplex PCR, yet TCRdb's version contains in-frame clones alone and is incomplete. Of about 10,000 clones listed, over 70% are singletons. The sample comes from a study of PD-1 blockade in classical Hodgkin lymphoma. General study results and limits: Some patients began nivolumab under 1 year after ASCT. These patients were excluded from later analyses. Complete responders had baseline diversity similar to newly diagnosed patients. Prior therapy or disease activity may underlie the repertoire differences, whose causes remain undefined.

The germline CDR1 and CDR2 sequences are LGHNA and YNFKEQ. The CDR3 is made up of 15 amino acids. Unmatched junction bases numbered 6, after V lost 4 bases and J lost 5 bases. The chain employs TRBV4-2 and TRBJ2-1; 9 bases map to TRBD2. The material sequenced was peripheral blood mononuclear cells (PBMCs), taken before the second cycle of nivolumab. The TCR comes from a human donor with classical Hodgkin lymphoma. The CDR3 DNA sequence: TGTGCCAGCAGCCCGTTAGCGGGAGCCAACAATGAGCAGTTCTTC. Its translation is CASSPLAGANNEQFF.